The 5 T cell receptor beta chains listed next were all sequenced from one sample in a study of T cells after somatic rescue of genetic block. Profiling relied on immunoSEQ multiplex PCR, and the TCRdb table lists in-frame clones only, not all of them. This sample has about 14,000 clones, with approximately 79% found just once. Material: peripheral blood mononuclear cells (PBMCs). All receptors come from a boy younger than 18.

By frequency in the sample, this clone is medium-sized. The genes are TRBV9 and TRBJ1-5; 8 bases map to TRBD1. The germline gives CDR1 SGDLS, CDR2 YYNGEE. With 2 bases clipped from V and 5 bases from J, the junction kept 6 bases outside the gene matches. The CDR3 totals 15 residues. CDR3 in amino acids: CASSVFQGAYQPQHF. CDR3 bases: TGTGCCAGCAGCGTGTTTCAGGGGGCTTATCAGCCCCAGCATTTT.

CDR3 coding DNA: TGTGCCAGCAACGCCGGTTTAACCTACGAGCAGTACTTC. As protein: CASNAGLTYEQYF. V and J are TRBV2 and TRBJ2-5; D is unclear. Judging by the DNA end, TRBJ2-7 fits better; the J call may be wrong. CDR1 SNHLY and CDR2 FYNNEI come from the germline V gene. The CDR3 contains 13 residues.

This chain joins TRBV30 and TRBJ2-2, with 9 bases fitting TRBD1. The germline gives CDR1 GTSNPN, CDR2 SVGIG (reference sequence). The CDR3 is 17 residues long. The V gene end was trimmed by 0 bases and the J gene end by 6 bases; junction bases not matched to a gene: 11. The CDR3 loop reads CAWSVPPGQGPPGELFF. The DNA for the CDR3 is TGTGCCTGGAGTGTACCCCCGGGACAGGGACCCCCCGGGGAGCTGTTTTTT.

With respect to this clone: At one end, the junction sequence differs from germline, possibly due to a read error. The chain has TRBV18 and TRBJ1-5; the match to TRBD1 covers 9 bases. Per the germline V gene, CDR1 is KGHSH and CDR2 is LQKENI. The CDR3 has 14 amino acids. The DNA of the CDR3 is TGTGCCAGCTCCCCACAGGGGGCCAATCAGCCCCAGCATTTT. It translates to CASSPQGANQPQHF.

The rearrangement links TRBV10-3 to TRBJ2-1; TRBD1 agrees at 9 bases. The CDR3 loop spans 12 amino acids. The germline CDR1 and CDR2 sequences are ENHRY and SYGVKD. Unmatched junction bases numbered 3, after V lost 8 bases and J lost 7 bases. The CDR3 reads CAIGTGRNEQFF. As DNA, the CDR3 is TGTGCCATCGGGACAGGGAGGAATGAGCAGTTCTTC.